These T cell receptor beta chains were read from a single sample in a study of blood T cell repertoires in COVID-19. Here immunoSEQ multiplex PCR was the method, and the copy in TCRdb shows in-frame clones only, minus some. The sample yields 200,000 to 300,000 clones, 70% to 90% seen once. The specimen sequenced was peripheral blood. The receptor source for this set is a woman aged 55-70 years with COVID-19, enrolled during active disease. Both conserved end residues are part of each CDR3. Each record gives: V gene, D gene, J gene, CDR3 protein. A D gene is named only where the DNA matches it firmly.

>TRBV4-1|.|TRBJ1-6
CASSQGQRDNSPLHF
>TRBV11-2|.|TRBJ2-3
CASSLNSVDTQYF
>TRBV20-1|.|TRBJ2-7
CSASRGKGYEQYF
>TRBV29-1|TRBD1|TRBJ2-1
CSVSVGQGAYNEQFF
>TRBV18|.|TRBJ2-2
CASSPVRLTGELFF
>TRBV5-4|.|TRBJ2-7
CASSPSTTYEQYF
>TRBV11-1|TRBD2|TRBJ2-1
CASSFSRLAGGEQFF
>TRBV7-3|TRBD2|TRBJ2-3
CASSPRLAGAPDTQYF
>TRBV9|TRBD1|TRBJ1-2
CASSVEAGTAYGYTF
>TRBV12-3/TRBV12-4|TRBD2|TRBJ2-3
CASLGLVGDTQYF